This TCR beta chain was identified during a study of cytomegalovirus exposure and HLA in healthy donors. Study-wide background: A previous analysis identified around 120 million unique TCR beta sequences derived from some 170 million T cells. Study results and caveats: Accurate HLA-A and HLA-B prediction from TCR beta sequences was reported for most subjects.

The CDR3 is made up of 14 amino acids. The germline V gene encodes CDR1 SGHNT and CDR2 YYREEE (reference sequence). V was shortened by 2 bases and J by 3 bases, with 9 bases between the two germline ends. A multiplex PCR was run with 60 Vbeta primers and 13 Jbeta primers. The protocol was immunoSEQ multiplex PCR, while the TCRdb copy is restricted to in-frame clones and leaves out a portion. Seen here are about 94,000 clones, 65% to 80% observed once, and the top ten hold roughly 7%. About this clone: The antigen is unknown. Other DNA sequences of this sample code for an identical CDR3.

The sequencing input was PBMCs. The chain recombines TRBV5-4 with TRBJ1-5, with TRBD1 as a possible D gene (6 bases). The clonotype originates from a man between 35 and 55 years old in good health and CMV-seropositive. The CDR3 loop is CASSLQGTNQPQHF. In nucleotides, the CDR3 is TGTGCCAGCAGCTTACAGGGTACCAATCAGCCCCAGCATTTT.